This T cell receptor beta chain was found in a study of STAT3 mutations in large granular lymphocyte leukemia. The CDR3 sequence is 15 residues long. Germline V gene sequence: CDR1 LGHNA, CDR2 YNFKEQ. The ends were cut back, 2 bases at V and 7 bases at J, with 15 bases in the middle. Approximately 40,000 productive templates were obtained per sample on average. Sequenced by immunoSEQ multiplex PCR; TCRdb stores in-frame clones only, minus some. The sample carries under 20,000 clones, around 92% recorded once. A note on this clone: Its antigen is not identified.

Notes on the study in general: At least one immunodominant TCR beta clonotype appeared in every T-cell large granular lymphocyte leukemia patient. After therapy, about 35% of the 18 patients switched clonotypes, all new clones STAT3 wild type. A small but highly pathogenic clone may have been missed. Sampling intervals varied between patients and samples.

This chain uses TRBV4-2 with TRBJ1-3, with D possibly matching TRBD1 (5 bases). Sequencing was done on a sample of peripheral blood mononuclear cells. The TCR comes from a man between 60 and 70 years old with T-cell large granular lymphocyte leukemia. Some clones in this sample may be carry-over from other donors' samples. Here the CDR3 DNA reads TGTGCCAGCAGCCAAACCCGGGACCTAGGGAACACCATATATTTT. Translation: CASSQTRDLGNTIYF.